This is a list of T cell receptor beta chains from one sample in a study of blood T cell repertoires in COVID-19. The repertoire was sequenced with immunoSEQ multiplex PCR; TCRdb's copy has only in-frame clones and lacks some. Of 95,000 to 100,000 clones listed, roughly 92% are singletons. The material sequenced was peripheral blood. These receptors all come from a man over 45 with active COVID-19. Each CDR3 is given with its conserved first and last residue.

v_call	cdr3_length	cdr3_aa
TRBV11-2	15	CASSLDPSGRYEQYF
TRBV2	16	CASRARLRRSSYEQYF
TRBV28	15	CASSRTTPSSYEQYF
TRBV2	14	CASTPGMGTDTQYF
TRBV2	15	CASRASARGHQPQHF
TRBV27	15	CASNWMGQSADTQYF
TRBV10-3	16	CAIRGQTTPLTDTQYF
TRBV5-1	12	CASSTGDTEAFF
TRBV19	13	CASSVDGLGEQFF
TRBV3-1/TRBV3-2	13	CASSYRGGETQYF
TRBV3-1/TRBV3-2	13	CASSPRVNTEAFF
TRBV19	14	CASTVPSSGNTIYF
TRBV14	14	CASSPGSSGNTIYF
TRBV11-3	14	CASSLGSATGELFF
TRBV20-1	14	CSASMGGTNTEAFF
TRBV6-5	14	CASSQGSTNEKLFF
TRBV4-2	17	CASSPGQSFSGANVLTF
TRBV28	14	CASSLGGGSYEQYF
TRBV4-1	14	CASSQDHRASEQYF
TRBV28	16	CASSLDNSVNTGELFF
TRBV2	11	CASSELREQYF
TRBV25-1	15	CASSYRTVSYNEQFF
TRBV10-1	16	CASREFGSALSYEQYF
TRBV18	18	CASSPVAGGPLAKNIQYF
TRBV6-1	17	CASSDVRGRRLDEKLFF
TRBV27	15	CASSSSDSYNEKLFF
TRBV6-6	15	CASSYDSFSGNTIYF
TRBV27	14	CASSFRLEADTQYF
TRBV19	15	CASSTTPSSYNEQFF
TRBV5-1	14	CASSLAGRYNEQFF
TRBV3-1/TRBV3-2	16	CASSQDDGTGFGSAFF
TRBV5-1	14	CASSLLAEHNEQFF
TRBV3-1/TRBV3-2	15	CASSPSGILGDTQYF
TRBV6-5	15	CASSQDRGPAGELFF
TRBV5-4	15	CASSFSGTVNTEAFF
TRBV19	13	CASSIGAGQGAFF
TRBV3-1/TRBV3-2	13	CASSQGRGQPQHF
TRBV30	14	CAWRQGSNLGGYTF
TRBV6-5	15	CASRAGLAGYNEQFF
TRBV19	15	CASSIGLASINEQFF
TRBV9	15	CASSGSSQTTDTQYF
TRBV28	14	CASNKGSSYNEQFF